A single sample gave rise to the 13 T cell receptor beta chains below, sequenced in a study of T cell repertoires in cytomegalovirus infection. TCRdb redid the calling of the reads with MiXCR, one entry per CDR3 protein. Of fewer than 350,000 distinct CDR3 sequences listed, more than 8% are singletons. Material: PBMCs. The receptors come from a human donor in good health (CMV status not recorded). Some clones in this sample may be carry-over from other donors' samples.

This clonotype occurred a few times. The rearrangement joins TRBV12-3 or TRBV12-4 to TRBJ2-2; 9 nucleotides agree with TRBD2. The junction had 5 bases not matched to a gene; V was cut back by 5 bases and J by 1 base. There are 16 residues in the CDR3. The CDR3 region is CASSPLAGLNTGELFF. In DNA form, the CDR3 reads TGTGCCAGCAGTCCACTAGCGGGTCTGAACACCGGGGAGCTGTTTTTT.

This clonotype appeared many times. The J gene is TRBJ2-1, the V gene TRBV7-6, with D perhaps assigned TRBD1 or TRBD2 (5 bases each). The V gene's germline CDR1 is SGHVS and CDR2 FNYEAQ. The CDR3 covers 16 residues. The ends were cut back, 1 base at V and 6 bases at J, with 16 bases in the middle. The CDR3 bases are TGTGCCAGCAGCTTAGAGGGGACCACTCTCCTCAATGAGCAGTTCTTC. This gives the protein CASSLEGTTLLNEQFF.

A few counts support this clonotype. V and J are TRBV28 and TRBJ1-6; 7 bases are a match to TRBD1. V shed 5 bases and J 8 bases; nucleotides not matched to a gene: 18. Germline values: CDR1 MDHEN, CDR2 SYDVKM. The CDR3 runs to 18 residues. The CDR3, as DNA: TGTGCCAGCAGTCCTCCGGGACAGACACATATTGGGTATTCACCCCTCCACTTT. Translating gives CASSPPGQTHIGYSPLHF. Full variable domain (remainder filled in from reference TRBV28 and TRBJ1-6): DVKVTQSSRYLVKRTGEKVFLECVQDMDHENMFWYRQDPGLGLRLIYFSYDVKMKEKGDIPEGYSVSREKKERFSLILESASTNQTSMYLCASSPPGQTHIGYSPLHFGNGTRLTVT.

V is TRBV19 and J is TRBJ1-5, with D possibly TRBD1 on 5 matching bases. Trimming pared 6 bases from V and 3 bases from J, leaving 12 bases between. This CDR3 has 14 amino acids. Germline lookup yields CDR1 LNHDA and CDR2 SQIVND (reference sequence). CDR3: CASREGPINQPQHF. DNA for the CDR3: TGTGCCAGTAGGGAGGGACCGATCAATCAGCCCCAGCATTTT.

This clonotype showed up many times. This chain uses TRBV7-2 with TRBJ2-7, with TRBD2 matching over 9 bases. This CDR3 region has 15 residues. Trimming took 3 bases from V and 6 from J; bases not matched to a gene: 9. Germline CDR1 and CDR2: SGHTA and FQGNSA. The CDR3 sequence: CASSFGGLAFSEQYF. The DNA for the CDR3 is TGTGCCAGCAGCTTTGGGGGACTAGCATTTTCCGAGCAGTACTTC.

This clonotype was counted at least ten times. The chain has TRBV7-2 and TRBJ2-4; the D gene is possibly TRBD2 (6 bases). The germline V and J ends were trimmed by 4 bases and 0 bases, with 19 bases remaining between them. CDR3 length equals 18 residues. Germline CDR1 reads SGHTA; CDR2 reads FQGNSA. In DNA, the CDR3 is TGTGCCAGCAGCTCTGCGGGGACCTACCTTGGAGCCAAAAACATTCAGTACTTC. Translation: CASSSAGTYLGAKNIQYF.

This clonotype was counted ten times or more. The chain uses TRBV27 and TRBJ2-7, with TRBD1 matching 10 bases. This CDR3 comprises 15 residues. Unmatched junction bases numbered 8, after V lost 4 bases and J lost 5 bases. CDR1 and CDR2 from the germline V gene are MNHEY and SMNVEV (reference sequence). The CDR3 loop reads CASSSTLTGGHEQYF. CDR3 DNA: TGTGCCAGCAGTTCAACCCTGACAGGGGGCCACGAGCAGTACTTC.

This clonotype was counted ten times or more. J is TRBJ2-3 and V is TRBV28; the match to TRBD1 covers 7 bases. CDR3 length: 16 amino acids. With 3 bases clipped from V and 1 base from J, the junction kept 7 bases outside the gene matches. CDR1 and CDR2 (germline): MDHEN, SYDVKM. The CDR3 sequence is CASSFPGGLGTDTQYF. Here the CDR3 DNA reads TGTGCCAGCAGTTTTCCAGGGGGATTAGGCACAGATACGCAGTATTTT. The full variable domain, completed using reference TRBV28 and TRBJ2-3, is DVKVTQSSRYLVKRTGEKVFLECVQDMDHENMFWYRQDPGLGLRLIYFSYDVKMKEKGDIPEGYSVSREKKERFSLILESASTNQTSMYLCASSFPGGLGTDTQYFGPGTRLTVL.

This clonotype was seen many times. This chain uses TRBV12-3 or TRBV12-4 with TRBJ1-1; D is unclear. V was trimmed by 7 bases and J by 5 bases, leaving 17 bases between them. The CDR3 spans 14 residues. CDR3 region: CASTRVNGRTEAFF. Written as DNA, the CDR3 is TGTGCCAGCACTCGTGTAAACGGGAGAACTGAAGCTTTCTTT.

The chain joins TRBV6-5 to TRBJ1-4; D is unresolved. CDR1 is MNHEY and CDR2 is SVGAGI in the germline V gene. The V end lost 5 bases, the J end lost 8 bases, and 9 bases lay between the germline ends. This CDR3 region has 12 residues. The CDR3 protein is CASSPGQEKLFF. The CDR3 DNA is TGTGCCAGCAGTCCTGGGCAAGAAAAACTGTTTTTT.

In this sample, this clonotype turned up many times. Here the CDR3 reads CASSPDTNTQYF. The CDR3 DNA is TGTGCCAGCAGCCCCGACACGAATACGCAGTATTTT. The V gene is TRBV7-3, the J gene TRBJ2-3, with no clear D. The ends were cut back, 5 bases at V and 7 bases at J, with 10 bases in the middle. Germline values: CDR1 SGHTA, CDR2 FQGTGA. The CDR3 sequence is 12 residues long.

This clonotype was counted at least ten times. The V and J genes are TRBV7-8 and TRBJ2-5, with D possibly being TRBD1 or TRBD2 (5 bases each). V was clipped by 2 bases and J by 4 bases, with 14 bases between them. Germline CDR1 reads SGHVS; CDR2 reads FQNEAQ. The CDR3 has 15 amino acids. CDR3 region: CASSLSGAGGETQYF. The CDR3 DNA is TGTGCCAGCAGCTTAAGTGGGGCGGGTGGAGAGACCCAGTACTTC.

This clonotype was counted at least ten times. The V call is TRBV28, the J call TRBJ2-1; D gene ambiguous. The V gene's germline CDR1 is MDHEN and CDR2 SYDVKM. V was trimmed by 6 bases and J by 7 bases, leaving 16 bases between them. The CDR3 spans 14 residues. CDR3 coding DNA: TGTGCCAGCAGCCCACCGGCTGAACTAAATGAGCAGTTCTTC. Translation gives CASSPPAELNEQFF.